Included here is one T cell receptor (beta chain) sequence, with context. This sample was taken from a study of blood T cell repertoires in COVID-19. Study-wide background: Sites in the United States, Italy and Spain provided acute and convalescent COVID-19 samples. T cells, B-cell-depleted T cells, or PBMCs supplied cDNA or gDNA.

Authors' analysis steps: Amplification of reference gene primers was used by the study to estimate nucleated cell counts. TCRdb's copy holds only in-frame clones and misses some; the assay was immunoSEQ multiplex PCR. That table is the source of V, J and clone size, and D and trimming were worked out from the DNA. The sample consists of roughly 330,000 clones, 70% to 90% of them appearing once. Germline V CDR1 and CDR2: MNHEY, SMNVEV (reference sequence). The CDR3 sequence is 13 residues long. The germline V and J ends were trimmed by 3 bases and 2 bases, with 7 bases remaining between them. This chain links TRBV27 with TRBJ1-1, with unresolved D. The source is a woman aged 50 to 65 with active or convalescent COVID-19. The sequenced sample was peripheral blood. In DNA, the CDR3 is TGTGCCAGCAGTTTTAGAGCTAACACTGAAGCTTTCTTT. Its translation: CASSFRANTEAFF.